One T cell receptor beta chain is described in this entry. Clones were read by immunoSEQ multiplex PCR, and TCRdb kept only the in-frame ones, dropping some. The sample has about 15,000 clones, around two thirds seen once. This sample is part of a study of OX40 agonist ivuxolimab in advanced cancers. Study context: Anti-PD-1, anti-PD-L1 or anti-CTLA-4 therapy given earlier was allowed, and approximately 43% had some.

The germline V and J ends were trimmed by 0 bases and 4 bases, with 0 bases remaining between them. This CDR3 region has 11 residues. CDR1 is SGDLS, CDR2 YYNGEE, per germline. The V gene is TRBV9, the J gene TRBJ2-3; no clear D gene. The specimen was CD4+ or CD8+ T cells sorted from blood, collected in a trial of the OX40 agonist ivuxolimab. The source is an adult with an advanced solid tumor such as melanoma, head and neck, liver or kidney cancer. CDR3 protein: CASSVADTQYF. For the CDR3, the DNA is TGTGCCAGCAGCGTAGCAGATACGCAGTATTTT.